A few counts support the clone carrying this TCR beta chain. TCRdb's copy holds only in-frame clones and misses some; the assay was immunoSEQ multiplex PCR. The sample contains roughly 90,000 clones, around 85% of which appear only once. This record belongs to a study of blood T cell repertoires in COVID-19. Study background: Samples taken during acute and convalescent COVID-19 were collected in the United States, Italy and Spain. Sources were T cells, B-cell-depleted T cells, or PBMCs; the material itself was cDNA or gDNA.

Germline CDR1 KGHSY, CDR2 FQNENV. V was cut by 9 bases and J by 2 bases, with 10 bases left in between. This CDR3 has 13 residues. The rearrangement links TRBV16 to TRBJ2-2; D is undetermined. The receptor was derived from a man at least 80 years old with acute or convalescent COVID-19. Specimen: peripheral blood. CDR3 residues: CASRGSNTGELFF. The CDR3 DNA sequence: TGTGCCAGTCGAGGAAGTAACACCGGGGAGCTGTTTTTT.